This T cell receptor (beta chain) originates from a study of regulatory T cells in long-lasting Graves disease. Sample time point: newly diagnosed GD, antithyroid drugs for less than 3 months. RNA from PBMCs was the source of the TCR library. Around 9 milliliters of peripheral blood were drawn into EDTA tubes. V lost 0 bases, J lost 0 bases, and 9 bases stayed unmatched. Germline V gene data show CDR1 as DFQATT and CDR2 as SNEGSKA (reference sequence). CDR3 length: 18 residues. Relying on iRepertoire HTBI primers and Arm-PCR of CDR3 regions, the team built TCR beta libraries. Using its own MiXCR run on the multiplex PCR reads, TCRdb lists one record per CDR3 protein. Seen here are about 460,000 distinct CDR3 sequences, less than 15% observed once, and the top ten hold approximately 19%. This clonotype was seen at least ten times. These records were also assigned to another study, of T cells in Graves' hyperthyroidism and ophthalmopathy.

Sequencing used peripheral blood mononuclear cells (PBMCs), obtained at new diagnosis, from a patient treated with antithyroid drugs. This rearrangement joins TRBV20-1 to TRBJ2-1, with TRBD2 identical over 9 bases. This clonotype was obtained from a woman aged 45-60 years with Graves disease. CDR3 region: CSARDGARAGGSYNEQFF. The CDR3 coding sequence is TGCAGTGCTAGAGATGGGGCTAGAGCGGGGGGCTCCTACAATGAGCAGTTCTTC.